Included here is one T cell receptor (beta chain) sequence, with context. Original data processing: Estimation of nucleated cell counts was performed using reference gene primer amplification. Clones were read by immunoSEQ multiplex PCR, and TCRdb kept only the in-frame ones, dropping some. From that table come the V and J calls and clone size; the DNA was used to work out D and trimming. The sample includes tens of thousands of clones, about 82% of them seen just once. The V end was cut by 6 bases, the J end by 2 bases, with 8 bases between. The CDR3 has 14 amino acids. Germline CDR1 is ENHRY and CDR2 is SYGVKD. This specimen belongs to a study of blood T cell repertoires in COVID-19.

Material for sequencing was peripheral blood. The chain joins TRBV10-3 to TRBJ2-6; the D gene is possibly TRBD2 (5 bases). The sequence was obtained from a human donor in a cohort sampled during active COVID-19. The CDR3 region is CAISAGTGANVLTF. The DNA of the CDR3 is TGTGCCATCAGCGCCGGGACTGGGGCCAACGTCCTGACTTTC.